What follows are 3 T cell receptor beta chains derived from one specimen sequenced in a study of T cells in Graves' hyperthyroidism and ophthalmopathy. TCR beta CDR3 regions were amplified from RNA transcripts. Carried out on the TCR CDR3, a first-round RT-PCR used the HTBI primer set. Each CDR3 protein gets one entry after TCRdb re-called the multiplex PCR reads with MiXCR. The data contain around 720,000 distinct CDR3 sequences, 35% of them singletons. The sample consisted of blood. All receptors derive from a woman in her thirties or forties with Graves' hyperthyroidism.

This clonotype was observed a few times. CDR3 sequence: CASRQAGGARETQYF. The CDR3 nucleotides are TGTGCCAGCAGACAAGCGGGAGGGGCACGGGAGACCCAGTACTTC. The V call is TRBV5-4, the J call TRBJ2-5; 10 bases align to TRBD2. J was trimmed by 5 bases and V by 5 bases; bases with no gene match: 9. Germline V gives CDR1 SGHNT, CDR2 YYREEE (reference sequence). This CDR3 spans 15 amino acids.

For this clonotype: A much larger clone lies one base from this, so it may be a read error. The conserved closing phenylalanine or tryptophan is absent in this CDR3, likely reflecting a read error. The genes are TRBV5-1 and TRBJ2-6, with unresolved D. Germline CDR1 SGHRS, CDR2 YFSETQ. V was pared by 4 bases and J by 0 bases, with 11 bases between. The CDR3 contains 16 residues. The CDR3 region is CASSHLTRSGANVLTS. CDR3 sequence (DNA): TGCGCCAGCAGCCACCTGACCCGCTCTGGGGCCAACGTCCTGACTTCC.

The chain employs TRBV15 and TRBJ2-3, with 8 bases fitting TRBD1. The length of the CDR3 is 14 residues. Looked up from germline, CDR1 is LNHNV and CDR2 is YYDKDF (reference sequence). With V trimmed by 6 bases and J by 1 base, 3 bases remained unmatched. This chain's CDR3 is CATRPGQGTDTQYF. In DNA, the CDR3 is TGTGCCACCAGACCGGGACAGGGCACAGATACGCAGTATTTT.